The 31 T cell receptor beta chains below were found in one sample sequenced in a study of tumor-infiltrating lymphocytes in oesophageal squamous cell carcinoma. TCRdb used MiXCR to reprocess the PCR reads, holding one entry per CDR3 protein. The table includes 15,000 to 20,000 distinct CDR3 sequences, more than 40% detected once. Sequenced sample: normal esophageal tissue next to the tumor. The receptor set was obtained from a male donor with esophageal squamous cell carcinoma.

The sample holds many counts of this clonotype. This chain connects TRBV5-1 to TRBJ2-1, with 7 positions matching TRBD1. Germline V gene sequence: CDR1 SGHRS, CDR2 YFSETQ. The CDR3 runs 14 residues. Trimming removed 4 bases from V and 2 bases from J; junction bases left unmatched: 3. The CDR3 sequence is CASSPGTAYNEQFF. DNA of the CDR3: TGCGCCAGCAGCCCAGGGACAGCCTACAATGAGCAGTTCTTC.

This chain joins TRBV6-8 and TRBJ2-7, with D possibly matching TRBD1 (6 bases). The end of the DNA aligns better with TRBJ2-1, so the J call may be wrong. This CDR3 is built from 14 residues. Per germline, CDR1 MNHGY and CDR2 SAAAGT. The chain's CDR3 is CASSGQFKSNEQFF. The CDR3 bases are TGTGCCAGCAGTGGACAGTTCAAGAGTAATGAGCAGTTCTTC.

The chain is built from TRBV7-9 and TRBJ2-7; possible D gene TRBD2, 5 bases. Judging by the DNA end, TRBJ2-6 fits better; the J call may be wrong. CDR1 and CDR2 (germline): SEHNR, FQNEAQ (reference sequence). The CDR3 has 16 amino acids. CDR3 amino acids: CASSLAPGIGANVLTF. The CDR3 DNA reads TGTGCCAGCAGCTTAGCGCCCGGGATCGGGGCCAACGTCCTGACTTTC.

In regard to this clonotype: This may come from a read error, since a much larger clone is one base off. V gene TRBV2 combines with J gene TRBJ2-1; no firm D call. The J call may be wrong; the DNA end is better matched by TRBJ2-7. Germline CDR1 and CDR2: SNHLY and FYNNEI. CDR3 length: 15 amino acids. This CDR3 reads CASRAGSQAYNEQYF. The CDR3 region has the DNA TGTGCCAGCAGAGCAGGCTCCCAAGCCTACAATGAGCAGTACTTC.

This clonotype was seen more than once but under ten times. The chain has TRBV19 and TRBJ1-4; 9 nucleotides align to TRBD1. Germline V gene sequence: CDR1 LNHDA, CDR2 SQIVND (reference sequence). V gave up 7 bases and J gave up 7 bases; unmatched junction bases: 13. The CDR3 loop spans 16 amino acids. As DNA, the CDR3 is TGTGCCAGTACCGCACAGTTGGGGACAGGGCCTGAAAAACTGTTTTTT. It encodes CASTAQLGTGPEKLFF.

In its sample, this clonotype is large. The chain combines TRBV7-2 with TRBJ2-3; 16 bases agree with TRBD2. The CDR3 is made up of 15 amino acids. The ends lost 5 bases at V and 9 bases at J; junction bases unmatched: 5. Per germline, CDR1 SGHTA and CDR2 FQGNSA. The CDR3 DNA follows: TGTGCCAGCAGCGAGGGACTAGCGGGAGGGGACACGCAGTATTTT. The encoded protein is CASSEGLAGGDTQYF.

This clonotype was observed at least ten times. V usage is TRBV28 and J usage is TRBJ2-7, with TRBD2 matching over 15 bases. This CDR3 comprises 19 residues. Trimming cost V 1 base and J 0 bases; bases outside gene matches: 7. Germline CDR1 and CDR2: MDHEN and SYDVKM. CDR3 sequence: CASSLSPGLAGGYSYEQYF. CDR3 coding DNA: TGTGCCAGCAGTTTATCGCCGGGACTAGCGGGAGGCTACTCCTACGAGCAGTACTTC.

In its sample, this clonotype is medium-sized. Germline and junction disagree at one end, which may indicate a read error. The chain couples TRBV7-3 to TRBJ2-3, with D possibly TRBD2 on 6 matching bases. The germline V gene encodes CDR1 SGHTA and CDR2 FQGTGA. The CDR3 totals 14 residues. The CDR3 nucleotides read TGTGCCAGCAGCTTGACTAGAGACACACATACGCAGTATTTT. Its protein product is CASSLTRDTHTQYF.

This clonotype has only a few counts. The chain links TRBV11-2 to TRBJ2-6, with no clear D. The CDR3 length is 15 residues. CDR1 is SGHAT, CDR2 FQNNGV, per germline. V gave up 5 bases and J gave up 0 bases, with 8 bases separating them. The CDR3 nucleotides read TGTGCCAGCAGCCCCTCGGGCTCTGGGGCCAACGTCCTGACTTTC. Its translation: CASSPSGSGANVLTF.

This clonotype showed up many times. This chain joins TRBV10-3 and TRBJ1-2; 9 nucleotides line up with TRBD1. The junction had 7 bases not matched to a gene; V was cut back by 8 bases and J by 0 bases. Germline lookup yields CDR1 ENHRY and CDR2 SYGVKD. The CDR3 is 15 residues long. CDR3 DNA sequence: TGTGCCATCCTTTCCGGGACAGGGCCTAACTATGGCTACACCTTC. This sequence encodes CAILSGTGPNYGYTF.

A note on this clonotype: At one end, the junction sequence differs from germline, possibly due to a read error. The chain joins TRBV19 to TRBJ2-3; D perhaps matches TRBD2 (6 bases). Germline loops: CDR1 LNHDA, CDR2 SQIVND (reference sequence). The CDR3 consists of 14 residues. CDR3: CASSFRDSIKMVFF. CDR3 nucleotides: TGTGCCAGTAGTTTCCGGGACTCGATCAAGATGGTGTTCTTC.

In its sample, this clonotype ranks as medium-sized. The chain carries TRBV12-3 or TRBV12-4 and TRBJ2-5; TRBD1 is a possible D gene (5 bases). The V gene lost 3 bases and the J gene lost 3 bases, with 14 bases spanning the gap. The CDR3 loop spans 15 amino acids. In DNA form, the CDR3 reads TGTGCCAGCAGTTTGTACCGGCCAGGGAAAGAGACCCAGTACTTC. Translating it yields CASSLYRPGKETQYF.

The gene calls are TRBV7-2 and TRBJ2-6, with D possibly TRBD2 on 7 matching bases. TRBJ2-1 explains the end of the DNA better; the J call may be wrong. Per germline, CDR1 SGHTA and CDR2 FQGNSA. This CDR3 is built from 15 residues. In DNA, the CDR3 is TGTGCCAGCAGCTTAGAGGGGGGGTTCTCCTACGAGCAGTTCTTC. Residues: CASSLEGGFSYEQFF.

At least ten counts were recorded for this clonotype. The rearrangement uses TRBV11-2 and TRBJ2-7; 8 nucleotides line up with TRBD1. This CDR3 spans 15 amino acids. Germline trimming cut 5 bases from V and 6 bases from J; bases unmatched to any gene: 12. CDR1 and CDR2 from the germline V gene are SGHAT and FQNNGV. CDR3 DNA: TGTGCCAGCAGCCCGTCCGGGGGCAGGGGGCTCGAGCAGTACTTC. It is translated as CASSPSGGRGLEQYF.

This clonotype was detected a few times. The chain carries TRBV7-3 and TRBJ2-6, with 7 positions matching TRBD1. Trimming removed 6 bases from V and 2 bases from J; junction bases left unmatched: 13. The CDR3 has 18 residues. Per the germline V gene, CDR1 is SGHTA and CDR2 is FQGTGA. The CDR3 loop reads CASSRRAGGTAGANVLTF. DNA for the CDR3: TGTGCCAGCAGTCGTCGGGCAGGGGGAACAGCTGGGGCCAACGTCCTGACTTTC.

This clonotype was seen many times. The chain has TRBV5-4 and TRBJ2-2; 8 bases agree with TRBD2. This CDR3 is built from 15 residues. CDR1 is SGHNT and CDR2 is YYREEE in the germline V gene (reference sequence). J gave up 5 bases and V 4 bases, and 7 bases lay outside the gene matches. DNA of the CDR3: TGTGCCAGCAGCCCGCCGAGCGGGAGTACCGGGGAGCTGTTTTTT. Amino acid sequence: CASSPPSGSTGELFF.

In its sample, this clonotype is medium-sized. The chain recombines TRBV7-8 with TRBJ2-4, with TRBD2 as a possible D gene (6 bases). Deletions cut 3 bases from V and 3 bases from J, with 12 bases between. There are 15 residues in the CDR3. Germline assignment: CDR1 SGHVS and CDR2 FQNEAQ. The CDR3 region has the DNA TGTGCCAGCAGCTTGGGGGGAGGTGGCAAAAACATTCAGTACTTC. Translating it yields CASSLGGGGKNIQYF.

With respect to this clonotype: Since the CDR3 does not end with the conserved phenylalanine or tryptophan, this likely comes from a read error. It is unclear where the CDR3 begins or ends on the DNA, so no DNA is shown, and the CDR3 is as TCRdb lists it. This rearrangement joins TRBV6-8 to TRBJ2-1; the table names TRBD1, a call not compared with the DNA. The CDR3 is 16 residues long, counting both termini. The germline V gene has CDR1 MNHGY and CDR2 SAAAGT. CDR3 residues: CASSLGQGTYGYTFGS.

This clonotype came up once. V gene TRBV27 combines with J gene TRBJ2-3, with D uncertain. TRBJ2-1 explains the end of the DNA better; the J call may be wrong. The CDR3 loop spans 13 amino acids. From germline, CDR1 is MNHEY and CDR2 SMNVEV (reference sequence). This CDR3 is CASSLRPAWEQFF. The CDR3, as DNA: TGTGCCAGCAGTTTAAGGCCCGCGTGGGAGCAGTTCTTC.

V usage is TRBV7-6 and J usage is TRBJ2-3; 7 bases fit TRBD2. The V and J ends lost 2 bases and 14 bases, in that order; junction bases with no gene match: 19. CDR1 and CDR2 from the germline V gene are SGHVS and FNYEAQ. This CDR3 region has 16 residues. CDR3 sequence reads: CASSLLGRESPGELYF. The CDR3 bases are TGTGCCAGCAGCTTACTTGGGCGGGAGAGCCCCGGGGAGCTGTATTTT.

The chain is built from TRBV19 and TRBJ2-5; D gene unclear. The CDR3 totals 12 residues. The V end lost 4 bases, the J end lost 11 bases, and 14 bases lay between the germline ends. Germline CDR1 LNHDA, CDR2 SQIVND (reference sequence). The CDR3 sequence is CASSKTTVEQYF. The CDR3 region has the DNA TGTGCCAGTAGTAAAACCACTGTGGAGCAGTACTTC. Full variable domain (missing parts from reference TRBV19 and TRBJ2-5): DGGITQSPKYLFRKEGQNVTLSCEQNLNHDAMYWYRQDPGQGLRLIYYSQIVNDFQKGDIAEGYSVSREKKESFPLTVTSAQKNPTAFYLCASSKTTVEQYFGPGTRLLVL.

By share of the sample, this clonotype is medium-sized. The chain employs TRBV7-2 and TRBJ2-1; 7 bases are shared with TRBD1. Germline V gene data show CDR1 as SGHTA and CDR2 as FQGNSA. The CDR3 extends over 15 amino acids. V gave up 1 base and J gave up 2 bases; unmatched junction bases: 2. The CDR3 is CASSLGGQTYNEQFF. CDR3 nucleotide sequence: TGTGCCAGCAGCTTAGGGGGACAGACCTACAATGAGCAGTTCTTC.

The chain recombines TRBV12-3 or TRBV12-4 with TRBJ1-6, with D possibly TRBD1 on 5 matching bases. This CDR3 region has 13 residues. Trimming shortened V by 6 bases and J by 19 bases, and 22 bases separated the two germline ends. CDR3: CASRAEGQGEQHF. DNA of the CDR3: TGTGCCAGCAGGGCGGAGGGGCAAGGCGAGCAGCACTTT.

This clonotype came up many times. The chain is built from TRBV19 and TRBJ2-5; 7 bases are a match to TRBD1. The CDR3 has 14 amino acids. Trimming took 4 bases from V and 5 from J; bases not matched to a gene: 7. Germline loops: CDR1 LNHDA, CDR2 SQIVND (reference sequence). The CDR3 coding sequence is TGTGCCAGTAGTACGACAGGGACGGGGGAGACCCAGTACTTC. Residues: CASSTTGTGETQYF.

In its sample, this clonotype was seen many times. The genes are TRBV6-1 and TRBJ1-1; a possible D gene is TRBD1 (6 bases). This CDR3 comprises 16 residues. The germline V and J ends were trimmed by 5 bases and 3 bases, with 19 bases remaining between them. Germline CDR1 and CDR2: MNHNS and SASEGT. The CDR3 DNA reads as TGTGCCAGCAGTCCTCAATATCAGGGGACGTACACTGAAGCTTTCTTT. This translates into CASSPQYQGTYTEAFF.

This clonotype is termed medium-sized. J is TRBJ2-3 and V is TRBV7-2; no reliable D call. Germline V lookup: CDR1 SGHTA, CDR2 FQGNSA. Trimming cost V 6 bases and J 6 bases, with 16 bases left between them. The CDR3 has 14 amino acids. The DNA of the CDR3 is TGTGCCAGCAGTCAACGGGTCCTATGGGATACGCAGTATTTT. Translated: CASSQRVLWDTQYF.

V and J are TRBV2 and TRBJ2-3; D remains unclear. From germline, CDR1 is SNHLY and CDR2 FYNNEI. Trimming stripped 7 bases from V and 1 base from J, with 12 bases between. There are 14 residues in the CDR3. As DNA, the CDR3 is TGTGCCAGCATGCCCCCAATCCGCACAGATACGCAGTATTTT. This gives the protein CASMPPIRTDTQYF.

This clonotype was recorded a few times. This chain links TRBV7-2 with TRBJ2-1, with a weak D call TRBD2 (5 bases). The germline gives CDR1 SGHTA, CDR2 FQGNSA. Trimming shortened V by 3 bases and J by 4 bases, and 10 bases separated the two germline ends. The CDR3 consists of 14 residues. The CDR3 sequence: CASSLVAKYNEQFF. DNA of the CDR3: TGTGCCAGCAGCTTGGTAGCGAAATACAATGAGCAGTTCTTC.

In this sample, this clonotype turned up once. No conserved phenylalanine or tryptophan is present at the end of the CDR3, so a read error is the likely explanation. The DNA is left out, because the CDR3 cannot be placed on it with certainty; the CDR3 is given as TCRdb lists it. The gene calls are TRBV12-3 or TRBV12-4 and TRBJ2-1; the D call TRBD2 from the table was never checked on the DNA. The CDR3 spans 18 residues, counting both ends. CDR3 sequence reads: CASSLDSGLGNSPLHFGN.

This clonotype has a single count. This chain uses TRBV7-9 with TRBJ2-5, with D uncertain. The germline V gene encodes CDR1 SEHNR and CDR2 FQNEAQ (reference sequence). CDR3 length equals 14 residues. Trimming shortened V by 1 base and J by 5 bases, and 11 bases separated the two germline ends. The CDR3 region is CASSLVLGLETQYF. Written as DNA, the CDR3 is TGTGCCAGCAGCTTAGTTCTAGGGCTGGAGACCCAGTACTTC.

This clonotype occurred many times. This chain links TRBV5-1 with TRBJ2-2, with D tentatively TRBD1 (5 bases). Germline-derived CDR1 and CDR2 are SGHRS and YFSETQ. The CDR3 is 15 amino acids. V was cut by 4 bases and J by 0 bases, with 10 bases left in between. The CDR3 coding sequence is TGCGCCAGCAGCCGGCGACAGTCGAACACCGGGGAGCTGTTTTTT. Translating gives CASSRRQSNTGELFF.